This T cell receptor (beta chain) was sequenced during a study of blood T cells in healthy people across ages. Study-level points and caveats: Expanded clonotype shifts may have been confounded, as the donors had an unknown CMV status. Roughly linearly, TCR beta diversity per million T cells fell as age increased.

Per sample, extraction of total RNA gave at least 6 micrograms in every case. The CDR3 consists of 17 residues. V was clipped by 4 bases and J by 2 bases, with 15 bases between them. Together with a sample-barcoded 5' primer, a J-beta primer mix was included in a second PCR lasting about 7 to 11 cycles. One entry per CDR3 protein results from TCRdb running MiXCR on the 5' RACE reads. The sample comprises about a million distinct CDR3 sequences, just over 50% of which are singletons, and roughly 23% rests with the top ten. This clonotype was recorded a few times. What it binds is not known. V usage is TRBV12-3 or TRBV12-4 and J usage is TRBJ2-6; D not resolved. The material sequenced was blood. The receptor was derived from a woman in her sixties in good health. The CDR3 coding sequence is TGTGCCAGCAGTTCGGTCCCCAAAGGCACTGGGGCCAACGTCCTGACTTTC. Its protein product is CASSSVPKGTGANVLTF.